This TCR beta chain is drawn from a study of shared clonotypes between healthy human individuals. Looking at the study overall: Plates per donor: three CD4 naive, three CD4 memory, two CD8 naive, one CD8 memory.

To note about this clone: Its cognate antigen is unknown.

In the naive CD8 group, cells lacked CD45RO and were positively selected for CCR7, so terminally differentiated effector memory CD45RA+ cells were left out. Germline CDR1 reads SGHAT; CDR2 reads FQNNGV. V dropped 5 bases and J dropped 2; count of bases not matched to a gene: 11. The CDR3 sequence is 16 residues long. Regarding the study as a whole: Shared across several donors were about 4.8% of the naive CD4 clonotypes.

Around 30,000 T cell genomes (around 0.2 ug DNA) went into each sorted-subset replicate. Original handling: Filtering of immunoSEQ junctional sequences could not match full-length read filtering. Produced via immunoSEQ multiplex PCR; TCRdb's table is partial and in-frame only. The V and J calls and clone size are taken from that table; D and trimming were inferred from the DNA. The sample has hundreds of thousands of clones, 80% to 95% seen once. Source material: naive CD8+ T cells sorted from blood. This clonotype was sampled from a man younger than 45 in good health. This sequence joins TRBV11-2 and TRBJ2-5; 7 bases fit TRBD2. The CDR3 DNA sequence: TGTGCCAGCAGCCCGCCGGGAGCGGGGAAACAAGAGACCCAGTACTTC. Translation gives CASSPPGAGKQETQYF.